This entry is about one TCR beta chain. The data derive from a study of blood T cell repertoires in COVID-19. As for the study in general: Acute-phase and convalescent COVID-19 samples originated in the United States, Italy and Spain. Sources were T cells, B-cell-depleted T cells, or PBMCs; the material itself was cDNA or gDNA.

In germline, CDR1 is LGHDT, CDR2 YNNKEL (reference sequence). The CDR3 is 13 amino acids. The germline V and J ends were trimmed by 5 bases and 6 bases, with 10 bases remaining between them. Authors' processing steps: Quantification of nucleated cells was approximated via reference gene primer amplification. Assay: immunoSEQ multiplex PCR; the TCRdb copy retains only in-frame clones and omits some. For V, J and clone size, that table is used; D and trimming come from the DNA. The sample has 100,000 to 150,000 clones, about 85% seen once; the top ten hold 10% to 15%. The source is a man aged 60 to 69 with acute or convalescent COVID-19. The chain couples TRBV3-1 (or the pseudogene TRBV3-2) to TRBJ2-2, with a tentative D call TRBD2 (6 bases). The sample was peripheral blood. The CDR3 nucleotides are TGTGCCAGCAGCGGGACTTCCGCCGGGGAGCTGTTTTTT. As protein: CASSGTSAGELFF.